Below are 30 T cell receptor beta chains sequenced from a single sample in a study of T cell repertoires in cytomegalovirus infection (dated by TCRdb to the late 2010s). Instrument used: Illumina HiSeq 1500. The raw public reads went through TCRdb reprocessing: fastp at Q25, MiXCR clone calling, in-frame beta chains kept. CDR3 protein duplicates are merged, each entry listing the most common genes and DNA. The table for this sample lists roughly 100,000 distinct CDR3 sequences; over 40% of them were counted only once. The leading ten clones occupy about three quarters of the sample. The meaning of the sample's treatment or condition label: in vitro stimulation with specific CMV peptide epitopes to enrich CMV-specific T cells. These receptors' antigens are unknown. This specimen consisted of CD8+ T cells from cultured PBMCs, obtained from culture after CMV antigen stimulation. These receptors were taken from a human donor in good health (CMV status not recorded). Some clones in this sample may be carry-over from other donors' samples.

V usage is TRBV5-1 and J usage is TRBJ2-1; possibly TRBD2 for D (5 bases). CDR3 length: 11 amino acids. Germline CDR1 is SGHRS and CDR2 is YFSETQ. Trimming removed 3 bases from V and 10 bases from J, with 8 bases in between. The CDR3 sequence: CASSSREEQFF. Written as DNA, the CDR3 is TGCGCCAGCAGCTCGAGGGAAGAGCAGTTCTTC.

The CDR3 spells CASSLASGGPYNEQFF. The CDR3 DNA follows: TGTGCCAGCAGCTTAGCTAGCGGGGGCCCCTACAATGAGCAGTTCTTC. The chain couples TRBV7-9 to TRBJ2-1, with 9 positions matching TRBD2. This CDR3 region has 16 residues. Germline CDR1 is SEHNR and CDR2 is FQNEAQ (reference sequence). Trimming removed 0 bases from V and 2 bases from J; junction bases left unmatched: 2. Full variable domain (outside the CDR3, taken from reference TRBV7-9 and TRBJ2-1): DTGVSQNPRHKITKRGQNVTFRCDPISEHNRLYWYRQTLGQGPEFLTYFQNEAQLEKSRLLSDRFSAERPKGSFSTLEIQRTEQGDSAMYLCASSLASGGPYNEQFFGPGTRLTVL.

The J gene is TRBJ1-1, the V gene TRBV7-6; D gene unclear. Germline V gene lookup returns CDR1 SGHVS and CDR2 FNYEAQ. Trimming removed 6 bases at V and 0 bases at J, with 14 bases between. There are 15 residues in the CDR3. CDR3 sequence: CASSQTADMNTEAFF. The CDR3 coding sequence is TGTGCCAGCAGTCAGACGGCAGACATGAACACTGAAGCTTTCTTT.

This clonotype was recorded at least ten times. DNA for the CDR3: TGTGCCAGCAGCTTGGATGGAGCGTGGGGGGGGGTACATGAGCAGTTCTTC. Translation: CASSLDGAWGGVHEQFF. The gene calls are TRBV7-8 and TRBJ2-1; 7 bases agree with TRBD2. Germline lookup yields CDR1 SGHVS and CDR2 FQNEAQ. The trim removed 3 bases at V and 8 bases at J, leaving 16 bases unmatched. CDR3 size: 17 residues.

The chain uses TRBV7-6 and TRBJ2-7, with D perhaps matching TRBD1 (5 bases). CDR1 SGHVS and CDR2 FNYEAQ come from the germline V gene. Trimming left V 8 bases short and J 0 bases short, with 8 bases between. The CDR3 sequence is 12 residues long. The CDR3 nucleotides read TGTGCCAGCCAGGGAAACTCCTACGAGCAGTACTTC. Protein: CASQGNSYEQYF.

This clonotype turned up a few times. The chain carries TRBV19 and TRBJ1-1; D is possibly TRBD1 (6 bases). Trimming took 7 bases from V and 0 from J, leaving 12 bases between them. CDR1 is LNHDA, CDR2 SQIVND, per germline (reference sequence). The CDR3 covers 14 residues. For the CDR3, the DNA is TGTGCCAGTACCTCAACAGGGTTGAACACTGAAGCTTTCTTT. Protein sequence: CASTSTGLNTEAFF.

In its sample, this clonotype was seen a few times. This chain connects TRBV6-2 or TRBV6-3 to TRBJ2-1; D is possibly TRBD1 or TRBD2 (6 bases each). Germline loops: CDR1 MNHEY, CDR2 SVGEGT. The CDR3 spans 14 residues. The V gene lost 10 bases and the J gene lost 2 bases, with 15 bases spanning the gap. The CDR3, as DNA: TGTGCCACCAGGGGATGGGGGGCCTACAATGAGCAGTTCTTC. It encodes CATRGWGAYNEQFF.

This rearrangement joins TRBV9 to TRBJ2-7, with 9 bases fitting TRBD1. The CDR3 spans 15 residues. Germline CDR1 is SGDLS and CDR2 is YYNGEE. Trimming cost V 0 bases and J 5 bases; bases outside gene matches: 6. The CDR3 region is CASSVVGTGFHEQYF. The CDR3 nucleotides read TGTGCCAGCAGCGTAGTAGGGACAGGGTTCCACGAGCAGTACTTC.

There are a few counts of this clonotype. V gene TRBV3-1 combines with J gene TRBJ2-7; D is undetermined. This CDR3 is 15 amino acids long. Trimming left V 0 bases short and J 0 bases short, with 9 bases between. The V gene's germline CDR1 is LGHDT and CDR2 YNNKEL (reference sequence). The CDR3 region is CASSQDLVASYEQYF. The CDR3 bases are TGTGCCAGCAGCCAAGATCTGGTGGCCTCCTACGAGCAGTACTTC.

This clonotype was detected a few times. The chain is built from TRBV19 and TRBJ2-7, with D tentatively TRBD2 (5 bases). This CDR3 has 14 residues. Per the germline V gene, CDR1 is LNHDA and CDR2 is SQIVND (reference sequence). V was pared by 1 base and J by 3 bases, with 10 bases between. The DNA of the CDR3 is TGTGCCAGTAGTATAGGCATCGGGATCTACGAGCAGTACTTC. Encoded protein: CASSIGIGIYEQYF. Full variable domain (remainder filled in from reference TRBV19 and TRBJ2-7): DGGITQSPKYLFRKEGQNVTLSCEQNLNHDAMYWYRQDPGQGLRLIYYSQIVNDFQKGDIAEGYSVSREKKESFPLTVTSAQKNPTAFYLCASSIGIGIYEQYFGPGTRLTVT.

The chain is built from TRBV6-1 and TRBJ2-2; TRBD2 matches at 7 bases. Germline loops: CDR1 MNHNS, CDR2 SASEGT. CDR3 size: 15 residues. With 5 bases clipped from V and 4 bases from J, the junction kept 7 bases outside the gene matches. Here the CDR3 DNA reads TGTGCCAGCAGTCCTCCGGGGGGACCCACCGGGGAGCTGTTTTTT. Its protein is CASSPPGGPTGELFF.

The chain combines TRBV19 with TRBJ2-5; 11 nucleotides line up with TRBD2. The junction had 11 bases not matched to a gene; V was cut back by 6 bases and J by 5 bases. In germline, CDR1 is LNHDA, CDR2 SQIVND (reference sequence). CDR3 size: 16 residues. The CDR3: CASRPSGGPRWETQYF. CDR3 bases: TGTGCCAGTAGGCCTAGCGGGGGGCCTAGGTGGGAGACCCAGTACTTC.

This sequence joins TRBV6-2 or TRBV6-3 and TRBJ1-6, with a weak D call TRBD1 (5 bases). Trimming pared 4 bases from V and 5 bases from J, leaving 15 bases between. CDR3 size: 16 residues. The germline CDR1 and CDR2 sequences are MNHEY and SVGEGT. The CDR3 sequence: CASSFSRQLHNSPLHF. The CDR3 region has the DNA TGTGCCAGCAGTTTCTCCAGACAGCTTCATAATTCACCCCTCCACTTT.

In its sample, this clonotype was seen a few times. J is TRBJ1-2 and V is TRBV20-1; 9 bases match TRBD1. From germline, CDR1 is DFQATT and CDR2 SNEGSKA (reference sequence). This CDR3 region has 13 residues. V was pared by 3 bases and J by 4 bases, with 3 bases of the junction left unmatched. CDR3 in amino acids: CSARGQGSYGYTF. The CDR3 DNA sequence: TGCAGTGCTAGGGGACAGGGTAGCTATGGCTACACCTTC.

The rearrangement joins TRBV27 to TRBJ2-3; 8 positions agree with TRBD2. V gave up 5 bases and J gave up 6 bases; unmatched junction bases: 10. This CDR3 region has 15 residues. CDR1 is MNHEY, CDR2 SMNVEV, per germline (reference sequence). In DNA form, the CDR3 reads TGTGCCAGCAGTCCCCGGGGGGGGCGGACGGATACGCAGTATTTT. This translates into CASSPRGGRTDTQYF.

The chain recombines TRBV19 with TRBJ2-3; no clear D gene. V was clipped by 7 bases and J by 12 bases, with 26 bases between them. The CDR3 loop spans 15 amino acids. Germline assignment: CDR1 LNHDA and CDR2 SQIVND (reference sequence). The CDR3 DNA follows: TGTGCCAGTAAAGAGTTCGACGCTCCCTTAGAACCCCAGTATTTT. Translation gives CASKEFDAPLEPQYF.

This clonotype appeared many times. The V call is TRBV10-3, the J call TRBJ2-7, with 7 positions matching TRBD1. The CDR3 contains 17 residues. V was pared by 0 bases and J by 3 bases, with 11 bases of the junction left unmatched. Per germline, CDR1 ENHRY and CDR2 SYGVKD. The DNA for the CDR3 is TGTGCCATCAGTGAGTCAGTTTCGGCAGGGGGTCTCTACGAGCAGTACTTC. As protein: CAISESVSAGGLYEQYF.

The genes are TRBV5-4 and TRBJ2-7, with D tentatively TRBD1 or TRBD2 (6 bases each). V was shortened by 2 bases and J by 5 bases, with 11 bases between the two germline ends. Germline CDR1 reads SGHNT; CDR2 reads YYREEE (reference sequence). The CDR3 loop spans 13 amino acids. The CDR3 DNA reads as TGTGCCAGCAGCTTCGGAGGGGGAGACGAGCAGTACTTC. It is translated as CASSFGGGDEQYF.

This sequence joins TRBV5-1 and TRBJ2-1; D is perhaps TRBD1 (5 bases). In germline, CDR1 is SGHRS, CDR2 YFSETQ. This CDR3 is 15 amino acids long. The V and J ends lost 6 bases and 1 base respectively, with 14 bases between them. The DNA for the CDR3 is TGCGCCAGCAAAGCAGGGTTTCGGTCCTACAATGAGCAGTTCTTC. Its protein product is CASKAGFRSYNEQFF.

This clonotype was seen at least ten times. The chain employs TRBV10-3 and TRBJ1-1, with D maybe TRBD1 (5 bases). CDR1 and CDR2 from the germline V gene are ENHRY and SYGVKD. Trimming left V 5 bases short and J 0 bases short, with 16 bases between. This CDR3 has 16 residues. The DNA for the CDR3 is TGTGCCATCAGTTATACCCTGACAGATATGAACACTGAAGCTTTCTTT. Amino acids: CAISYTLTDMNTEAFF.

The V call is TRBV7-6, the J call TRBJ1-2; a weak D match, TRBD1 (5 bases). V dropped 0 bases and J dropped 6 bases, with 14 bases sitting between them. The germline V gene encodes CDR1 SGHVS and CDR2 FNYEAQ. CDR3 length: 15 amino acids. The CDR3 DNA is TGTGCCAGCAGCTTAGCTCTTACAGGCTTTGATGGCTACACCTTC. Translated, it gives CASSLALTGFDGYTF.

This clonotype has a count of ten or more. The chain carries TRBV14 and TRBJ2-7; 9 bases agree with TRBD1. The V gene's germline CDR1 is SGHDN and CDR2 FVKESK. The CDR3 is 17 residues long. Germline trimming cut 4 bases from V and 4 bases from J; bases unmatched to any gene: 14. The CDR3 reads CASSRFLPGTGKYEQYF. The CDR3 DNA reads as TGTGCCAGCAGCCGCTTTCTTCCCGGGACAGGGAAGTACGAGCAGTACTTC.

V is TRBV6-8 and J is TRBJ2-1; the D gene is possibly TRBD1 (6 bases). V was shortened by 2 bases and J by 3 bases, with 11 bases between the two germline ends. Germline lookup yields CDR1 MNHGY and CDR2 SAAAGT. There are 15 residues in the CDR3. CDR3 in amino acids: CASSYTQGLYNEQFF. CDR3 DNA: TGTGCCAGCAGTTACACCCAGGGGCTCTACAATGAGCAGTTCTTC.

For the CDR3, the DNA is TGTGCCAGCAGCTTAGCCAGCGGGGCAAGCAATGAGCAGTTCTTC. It yields the protein CASSLASGASNEQFF. V gene TRBV7-8 combines with J gene TRBJ2-1; TRBD2 aligns across 7 bases. This CDR3 is 15 amino acids long. Germline CDR1 reads SGHVS; CDR2 reads FQNEAQ. V lost 0 bases, J lost 6 bases, and 5 bases stayed unmatched.

This chain connects TRBV27 to TRBJ1-1; unclear D gene. V gave up 0 bases and J gave up 3 bases, with 8 bases separating them. From germline, CDR1 is MNHEY and CDR2 SMNVEV (reference sequence). The CDR3 length is 14 residues. The CDR3 reads CASSLSRRDTEAFF. The CDR3 region has the DNA TGTGCCAGCAGTTTATCGCGGCGGGACACTGAAGCTTTCTTT.

This sequence joins TRBV7-6 and TRBJ1-2, with no clear D. The V gene lost 3 bases and the J gene lost 0 bases, with 5 bases spanning the gap. The CDR3 spans 13 residues. Germline V gene sequence: CDR1 SGHVS, CDR2 FNYEAQ. In DNA form, the CDR3 reads TGTGCCAGCAGCTTGACTCCTAACTATGGCTACACCTTC. It yields the protein CASSLTPNYGYTF.

V is TRBV29-1 and J is TRBJ2-3; tentatively, D is TRBD1 (6 bases). The CDR3 spans 15 residues. V lost 2 bases and J lost 0, with 12 bases in between. Germline CDR1 SQVTM, CDR2 ANQGSEA. The CDR3 here is CSVESGELSTDTQYF. The CDR3, as DNA: TGCAGCGTTGAATCAGGGGAACTAAGCACAGATACGCAGTATTTT.

The chain has TRBV12-3 or TRBV12-4 and TRBJ2-1, with D possibly TRBD2 on 6 matching bases. The CDR3 spans 16 residues. Trimming stripped 1 base from V and 7 bases from J, with 17 bases between. CDR3 coding DNA: TGTGCCAGCAGTTTAGTCGTTAGGGACTTTGTGAATGAGCAGTTCTTC. Residues: CASSLVVRDFVNEQFF.

The chain joins TRBV6-1 to TRBJ2-7; D gene ambiguous. Trimming shortened V by 1 base and J by 3 bases, and 7 bases separated the two germline ends. CDR3 length: 13 amino acids. Germline assignment: CDR1 MNHNS and CDR2 SASEGT. CDR3 in DNA: TGTGCCAGCAGTGAAGTCATAGTCTACGAGCAGTACTTC. It specifies CASSEVIVYEQYF.

This clonotype was detected a few times. The CDR3 loop is CASSVRGVEGGEQFF. CDR3 bases: TGTGCCAGCAGTGTTAGGGGGGTCGAAGGCGGCGAGCAGTTCTTC. The chain couples TRBV28 to TRBJ2-1; D may match TRBD1 or TRBD2 (6 bases each). V was cut by 5 bases and J by 10 bases, with 21 bases left in between. Germline values: CDR1 MDHEN, CDR2 SYDVKM. The CDR3 covers 15 residues.